This TCR beta chain was profiled in a study of shared clonotypes between healthy human individuals. Germline CDR1 reads SGDLS; CDR2 reads YYNGEE. The length of the CDR3 is 15 residues. Trimming took 1 base from V and 1 from J, leaving 11 bases between them. Original processing methods: ImmunoSEQ only sent back junction sequences with no quality scores, so filtering was done differently. Sequencing used immunoSEQ multiplex PCR; TCRdb keeps in-frame clones, though not all of them. V and J calls and clone size are as listed in that table; D and trimming were resolved from the DNA. The sample includes hundreds of thousands of clones, around 73% seen only once; the top ten take roughly 2%.

Specimen: memory CD4+ T cells sorted from blood. The sample's subset: CD45RA-negative fraction. The TCR sequence derives from a woman in her 30s in good health. This chain joins TRBV9 and TRBJ1-1; D is uncertain. The CDR3 DNA is TGTGCCAGCAGCGTAACTCCTAGCGGGAACACTGAAGCTTTCTTT. This sequence encodes CASSVTPSGNTEAFF.